This T cell receptor (beta chain) was identified in a study of T cells in Graves' hyperthyroidism and ophthalmopathy. RNA transcripts were the template for amplifying TCR beta CDR3 regions. The study used the HTBI primer set for a first-round RT-PCR of the TCR CDR3. In TCRdb, the multiplex PCR reads were re-called with MiXCR into one record per CDR3 protein. The data hold about 420,000 distinct CDR3 sequences, with more than 15% observed a single time. This clonotype came up many times. The CDR3 loop spans 15 amino acids. CDR1 and CDR2 from the germline V gene are SGDLS and YYNGEE. V was trimmed by 0 bases and J by 9 bases, leaving 16 bases between them. Graves' hyperthyroidism was deemed stable absent ophthalmopathy progression within 18 months.

The sequence was obtained from a woman under 30 with Graves' hyperthyroidism. The sequencing sample was made of blood. This sequence joins TRBV9 and TRBJ2-1; maybe TRBD2 (6 bases). The CDR3 spells CASSVGISGAREQFF. CDR3 sequence (DNA): TGTGCCAGCAGCGTAGGTATTAGCGGAGCTCGTGAGCAGTTCTTC.